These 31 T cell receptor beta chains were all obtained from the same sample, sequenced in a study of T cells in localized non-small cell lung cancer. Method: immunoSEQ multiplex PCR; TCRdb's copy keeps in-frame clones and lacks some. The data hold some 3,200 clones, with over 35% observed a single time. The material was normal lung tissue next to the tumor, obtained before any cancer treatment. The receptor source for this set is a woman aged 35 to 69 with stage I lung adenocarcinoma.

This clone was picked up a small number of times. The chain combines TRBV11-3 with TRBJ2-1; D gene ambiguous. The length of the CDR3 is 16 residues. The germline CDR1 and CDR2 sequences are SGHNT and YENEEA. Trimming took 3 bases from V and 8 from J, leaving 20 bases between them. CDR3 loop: CASSFGWRRTSHEQFF. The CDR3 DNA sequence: TGTGCCAGCAGCTTTGGTTGGCGCCGAACGTCGCATGAGCAGTTCTTC.

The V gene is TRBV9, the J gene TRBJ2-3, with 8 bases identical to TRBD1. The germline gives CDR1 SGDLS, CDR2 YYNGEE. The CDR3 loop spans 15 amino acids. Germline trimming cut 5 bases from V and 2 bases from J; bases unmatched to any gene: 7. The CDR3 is CASSAQQGVTDTQYF. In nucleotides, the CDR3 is TGTGCCAGCAGTGCGCAACAGGGGGTCACAGATACGCAGTATTTT.

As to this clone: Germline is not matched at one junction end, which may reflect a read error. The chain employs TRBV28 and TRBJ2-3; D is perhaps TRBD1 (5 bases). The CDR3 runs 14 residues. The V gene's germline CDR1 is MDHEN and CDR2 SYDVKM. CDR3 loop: CASSFGGATGTQYF. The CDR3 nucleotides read TGTGCCAGCAGTTTCGGTGGTGCCACAGGTACGCAGTATTTT.

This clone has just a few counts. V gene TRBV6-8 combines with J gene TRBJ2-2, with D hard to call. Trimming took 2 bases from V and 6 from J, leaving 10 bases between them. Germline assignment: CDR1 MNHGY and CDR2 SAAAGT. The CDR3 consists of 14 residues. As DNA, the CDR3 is TGTGCCAGCAGTTACCCACCGTACCCCGGGGAGCTGTTTTTT. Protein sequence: CASSYPPYPGELFF.

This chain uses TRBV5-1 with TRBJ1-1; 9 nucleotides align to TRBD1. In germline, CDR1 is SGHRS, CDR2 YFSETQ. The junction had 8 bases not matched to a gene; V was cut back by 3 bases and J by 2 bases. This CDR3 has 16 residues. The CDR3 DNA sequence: TGCGCCAGCAGCTGGGGGACAGGGAGGTTTAACACTGAAGCTTTCTTT. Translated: CASSWGTGRFNTEAFF. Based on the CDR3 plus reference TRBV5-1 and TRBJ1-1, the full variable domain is KAGVTQTPRYLIKTRGQQVTLSCSPISGHRSVSWYQQTPGQGLQFLFEYFSETQRNKGNFPGRFSGRQFSNSRSEMNVSTLELGDSALYLCASSWGTGRFNTEAFFGQGTRLTVV.

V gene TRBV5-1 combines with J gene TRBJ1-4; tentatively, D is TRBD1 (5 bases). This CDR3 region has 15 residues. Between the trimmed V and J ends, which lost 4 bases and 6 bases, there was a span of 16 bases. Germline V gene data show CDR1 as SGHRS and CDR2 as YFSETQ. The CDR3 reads CASSLNSGTDEKLFF. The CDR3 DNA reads TGCGCCAGCAGCCTTAACTCCGGGACGGATGAAAAACTGTTTTTT.

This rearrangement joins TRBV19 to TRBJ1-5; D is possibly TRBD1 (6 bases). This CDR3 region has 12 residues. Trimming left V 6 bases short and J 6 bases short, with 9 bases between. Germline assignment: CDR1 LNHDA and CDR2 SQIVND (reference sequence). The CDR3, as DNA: TGTGCCAGTAGGAGGGGGATTCAGCCCCAGCATTTT. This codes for CASRRGIQPQHF. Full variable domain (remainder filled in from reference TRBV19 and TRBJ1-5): DGGITQSPKYLFRKEGQNVTLSCEQNLNHDAMYWYRQDPGQGLRLIYYSQIVNDFQKGDIAEGYSVSREKKESFPLTVTSAQKNPTAFYLCASRRGIQPQHFGDGTRLSIL.

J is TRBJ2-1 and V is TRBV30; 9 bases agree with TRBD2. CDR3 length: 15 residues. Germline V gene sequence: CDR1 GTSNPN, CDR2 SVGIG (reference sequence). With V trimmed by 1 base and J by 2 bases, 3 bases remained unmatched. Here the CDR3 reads CAWSAGLATYNEQFF. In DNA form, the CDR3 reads TGTGCCTGGAGTGCAGGACTAGCGACCTACAATGAGCAGTTCTTC.

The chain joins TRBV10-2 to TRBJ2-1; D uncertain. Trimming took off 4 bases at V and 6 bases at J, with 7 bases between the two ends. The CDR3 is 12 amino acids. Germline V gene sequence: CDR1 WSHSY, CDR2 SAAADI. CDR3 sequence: CASSGFLNEQFF. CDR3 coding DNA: TGCGCCAGCAGTGGGTTCCTCAATGAGCAGTTCTTC.

This CDR3 reads CASSQESGYAYEQYF. Written as DNA, the CDR3 is TGTGCCAGCAGTCAGGAGTCGGGATACGCCTACGAGCAGTACTTC. The chain employs TRBV28 and TRBJ2-7; D perhaps matches TRBD2 (5 bases). This CDR3 has 15 residues. Trimming removed 5 bases at V and 2 bases at J, with 16 bases between. Germline-derived CDR1 and CDR2 are MDHEN and SYDVKM.

The CDR3 is CASSVGADTQYF. CDR3 DNA sequence: TGCGCCAGCAGCGTAGGGGCAGATACGCAGTATTTT. The V gene is TRBV10-2, the J gene TRBJ2-3; tentative D call: TRBD1 (5 bases). The CDR3 is 12 residues long. The V gene lost 6 bases and the J gene lost 4 bases, with 8 bases spanning the gap. In germline, CDR1 is WSHSY, CDR2 SAAADI.

CDR3: CASSPPWSDTQYF. DNA for the CDR3: TGTGCCAGCTCACCACCCTGGTCAGATACGCAGTATTTT. V usage is TRBV18 and J usage is TRBJ2-3, with no clear D. V was trimmed by 0 bases and J by 4 bases, leaving 5 bases between them. The CDR3 covers 13 residues. In germline, CDR1 is KGHSH, CDR2 LQKENI.

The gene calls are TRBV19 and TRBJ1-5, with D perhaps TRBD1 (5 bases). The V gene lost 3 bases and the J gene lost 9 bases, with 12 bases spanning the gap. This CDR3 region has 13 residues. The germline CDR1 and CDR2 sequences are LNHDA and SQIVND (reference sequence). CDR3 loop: CASSIGGYRPQHF. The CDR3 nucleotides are TGTGCCAGTAGTATTGGGGGGTACCGGCCCCAGCATTTT.

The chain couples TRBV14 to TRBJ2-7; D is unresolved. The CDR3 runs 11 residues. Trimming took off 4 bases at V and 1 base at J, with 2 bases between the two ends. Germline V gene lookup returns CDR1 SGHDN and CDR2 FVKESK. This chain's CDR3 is CASSRSYEQYF. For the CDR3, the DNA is TGTGCCAGCAGCCGATCCTACGAGCAGTACTTC.

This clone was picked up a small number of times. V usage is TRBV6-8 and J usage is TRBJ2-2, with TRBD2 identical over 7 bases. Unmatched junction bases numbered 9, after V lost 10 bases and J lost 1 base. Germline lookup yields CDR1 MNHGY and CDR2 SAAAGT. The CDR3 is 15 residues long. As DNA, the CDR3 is TGTGCCATCAGCCCCCTAGCGGTGAACACCGGGGAGCTGTTTTTT. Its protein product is CAISPLAVNTGELFF.

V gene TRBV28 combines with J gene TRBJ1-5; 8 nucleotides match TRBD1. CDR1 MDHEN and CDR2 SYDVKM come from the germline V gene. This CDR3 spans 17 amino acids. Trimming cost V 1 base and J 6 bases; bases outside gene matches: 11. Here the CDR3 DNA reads TGTGCCAGCAGTTTATTGGGATGGCGGCAGGGGGCTCAGCCCCAGCATTTT. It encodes CASSLLGWRQGAQPQHF.

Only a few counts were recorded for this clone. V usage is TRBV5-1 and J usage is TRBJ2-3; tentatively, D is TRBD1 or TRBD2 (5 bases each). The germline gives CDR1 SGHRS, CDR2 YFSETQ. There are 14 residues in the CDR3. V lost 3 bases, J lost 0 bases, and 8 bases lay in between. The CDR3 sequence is CASSWDQSTDTQYF. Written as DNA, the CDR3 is TGCGCCAGCAGCTGGGACCAGAGCACAGATACGCAGTATTTT.

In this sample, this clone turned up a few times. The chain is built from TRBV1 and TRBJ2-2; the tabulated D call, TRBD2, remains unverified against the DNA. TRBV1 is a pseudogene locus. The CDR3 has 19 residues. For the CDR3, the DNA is TGCGCCAGCAGCCAGACGGGGACTAGCGGGCAGACGAACACCGGGGAGCTGTTTTTT. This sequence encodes CASSQTGTSGQTNTGELFF.

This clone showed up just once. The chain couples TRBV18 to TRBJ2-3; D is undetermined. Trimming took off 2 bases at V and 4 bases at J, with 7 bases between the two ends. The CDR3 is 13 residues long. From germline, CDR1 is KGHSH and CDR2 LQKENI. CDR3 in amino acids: CASSPNAPDTQYF. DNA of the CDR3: TGTGCCAGCTCACCAAATGCCCCAGATACGCAGTATTTT.

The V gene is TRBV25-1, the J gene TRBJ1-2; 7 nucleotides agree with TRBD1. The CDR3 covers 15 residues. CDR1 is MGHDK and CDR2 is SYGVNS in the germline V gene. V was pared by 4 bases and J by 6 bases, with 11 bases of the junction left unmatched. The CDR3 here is CASSARERGQHGYTF. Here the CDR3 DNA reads TGTGCCAGCAGTGCACGTGAGAGGGGGCAACATGGCTACACCTTC.

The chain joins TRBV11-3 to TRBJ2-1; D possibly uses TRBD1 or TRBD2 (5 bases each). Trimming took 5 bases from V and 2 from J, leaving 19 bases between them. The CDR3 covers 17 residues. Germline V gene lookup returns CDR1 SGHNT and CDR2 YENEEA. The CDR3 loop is CASSPRGGSSAYNEQFF. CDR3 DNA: TGTGCCAGCAGCCCAAGGGGTGGGAGTTCGGCCTACAATGAGCAGTTCTTC. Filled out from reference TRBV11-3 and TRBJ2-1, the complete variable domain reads EAGVVQSPRYKIIEKKQPVAFWCNPISGHNTLYWYLQNLGQGPELLIRYENEEAVDDSQLPKDRFSAERLKGVDSTLKIQPAELGDSAVYLCASSPRGGSSAYNEQFFGPGTRLTVL.

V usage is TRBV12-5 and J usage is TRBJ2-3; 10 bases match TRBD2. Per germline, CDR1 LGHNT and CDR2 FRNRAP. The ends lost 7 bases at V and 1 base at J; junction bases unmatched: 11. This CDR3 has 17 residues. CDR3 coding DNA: TGTGCTAGTGCCCTCTCCTCCGGGACTAGCGGCACAGATACGCAGTATTTT. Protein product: CASALSSGTSGTDTQYF.

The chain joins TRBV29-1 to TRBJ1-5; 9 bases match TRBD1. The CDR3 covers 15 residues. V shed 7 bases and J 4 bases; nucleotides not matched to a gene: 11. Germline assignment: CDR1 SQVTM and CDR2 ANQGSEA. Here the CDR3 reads CSASTGTGKNQPQHF. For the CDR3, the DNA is TGCAGCGCTTCAACCGGGACAGGGAAAAATCAGCCCCAGCATTTT. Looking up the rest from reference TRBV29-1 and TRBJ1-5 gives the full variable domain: SAVISQKPSRDICQRGTSLTIQCQVDSQVTMMFWYRQQPGQSLTLIATANQGSEATYESGFVIDKFPISRPNLTFSTLTVSNMSPEDSSIYLCSASTGTGKNQPQHFGDGTRLSIL.

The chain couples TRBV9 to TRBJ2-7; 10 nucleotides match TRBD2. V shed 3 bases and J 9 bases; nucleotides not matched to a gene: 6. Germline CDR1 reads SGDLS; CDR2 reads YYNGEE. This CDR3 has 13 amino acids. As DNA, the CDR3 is TGTGCCAGCAGCGAGGGGACTAGCGTGGTGCAGTACTTC. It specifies CASSEGTSVVQYF. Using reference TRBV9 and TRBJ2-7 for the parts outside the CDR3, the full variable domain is DSGVTQTPKHLITATGQRVTLRCSPRSGDLSVYWYQQSLDQGLQFLIQYYNGEERAKGNILERFSAQQFPDLHSELNLSSLELGDSALYFCASSEGTSVVQYFGPGTRLTVT.

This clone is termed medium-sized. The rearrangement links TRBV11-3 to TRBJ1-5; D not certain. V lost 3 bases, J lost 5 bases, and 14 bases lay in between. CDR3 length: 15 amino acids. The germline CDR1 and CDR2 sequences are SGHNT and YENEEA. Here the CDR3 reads CASSFTSAGDQPQHF. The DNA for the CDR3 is TGTGCCAGCAGCTTTACATCAGCTGGGGATCAGCCCCAGCATTTT.

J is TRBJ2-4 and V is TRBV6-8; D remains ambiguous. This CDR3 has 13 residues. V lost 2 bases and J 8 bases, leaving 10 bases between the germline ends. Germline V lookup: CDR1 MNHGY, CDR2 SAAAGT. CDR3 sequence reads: CASSYTGRDIQYF. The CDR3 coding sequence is TGTGCCAGCAGTTACACTGGACGAGACATTCAGTACTTC.

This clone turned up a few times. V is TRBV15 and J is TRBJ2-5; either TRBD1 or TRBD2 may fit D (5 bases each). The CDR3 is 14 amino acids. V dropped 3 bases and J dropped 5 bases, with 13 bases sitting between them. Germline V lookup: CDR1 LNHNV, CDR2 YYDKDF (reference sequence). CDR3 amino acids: CATSRGRGEETQYF. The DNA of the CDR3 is TGTGCCACCAGCAGGGGACGTGGGGAGGAGACCCAGTACTTC.

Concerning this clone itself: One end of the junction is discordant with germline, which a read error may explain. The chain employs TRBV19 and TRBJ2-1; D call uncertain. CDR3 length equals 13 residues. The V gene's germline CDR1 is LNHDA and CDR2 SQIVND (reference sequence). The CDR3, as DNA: TGTGCCAATAGTATAGCCGTCTACAATGAGCAATTCTTC. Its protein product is CANSIAVYNEQFF. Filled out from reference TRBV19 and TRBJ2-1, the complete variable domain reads DGGITQSPKYLFRKEGQNVTLSCEQNLNHDAMYWYRQDPGQGLRLIYYSQIVNDFQKGDIAEGYSVSREKKESFPLTVTSAQKNPTAFYLCANSIAVYNEQFFGPGTRLTVL.

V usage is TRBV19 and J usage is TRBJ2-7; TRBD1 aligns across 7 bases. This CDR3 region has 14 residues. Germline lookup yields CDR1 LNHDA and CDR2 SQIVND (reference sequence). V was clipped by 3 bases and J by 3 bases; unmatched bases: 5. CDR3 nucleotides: TGTGCCAGTAGTATCGGGACAGTGAACTACGAGCAGTACTTC. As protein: CASSIGTVNYEQYF.

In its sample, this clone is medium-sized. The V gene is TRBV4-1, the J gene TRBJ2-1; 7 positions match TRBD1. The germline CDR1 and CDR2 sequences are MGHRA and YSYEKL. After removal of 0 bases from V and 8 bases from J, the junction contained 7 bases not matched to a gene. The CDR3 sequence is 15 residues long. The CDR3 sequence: CASSQDGLRGHEQFF. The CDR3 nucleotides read TGCGCCAGCAGCCAAGATGGATTGAGGGGGCATGAGCAGTTCTTC.

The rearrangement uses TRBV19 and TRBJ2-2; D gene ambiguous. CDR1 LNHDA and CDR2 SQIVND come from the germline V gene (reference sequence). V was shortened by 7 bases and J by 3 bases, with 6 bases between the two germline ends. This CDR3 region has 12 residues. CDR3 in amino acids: CASTYDTGELFF. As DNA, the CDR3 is TGTGCCAGTACTTACGACACCGGGGAGCTGTTTTTT.